This TCR beta chain was sequenced for a study of blood T cell repertoires in COVID-19. Study at large: COVID-19 samples collected from the United States, Italy and Spain covered acute and convalescent phases. PBMCs, B-cell-depleted T cells, or T cells provided the cDNA or gDNA that made up the material.

This clone appeared a single time. The length of the CDR3 is 14 residues. Germline V gene lookup returns CDR1 MNHNS and CDR2 SASEGT. The V end lost 1 base, the J end lost 2 bases, and 9 bases lay between the germline ends. Authors' data handling: Amplified reference gene primers provided the basis for estimating nucleated cell counts. This table comes from immunoSEQ multiplex PCR, and its TCRdb copy is limited to in-frame clones, with some not included. Clonal size and the V and J genes are those of that table, whereas D and trimming came from the DNA. The sample lists around 97,000 clones; around 90% were seen once.

This sequence joins TRBV6-1 and TRBJ2-7, with D possibly matching TRBD1 (6 bases). Sequencing used peripheral blood. The TCR comes from a man aged 45 to 65 in a cohort sampled during active COVID-19. CDR3 loop: CASSEGKGAYEQYF. As DNA, the CDR3 is TGTGCCAGCAGTGAAGGGAAGGGGGCCTACGAGCAGTACTTC.